This entry concerns a single TCR beta chain. Its antigen is undetermined. Use of 60 Vbeta and 13 Jbeta primers characterized the PCR. The table came from immunoSEQ multiplex PCR; TCRdb's copy has only in-frame clones and leaves some out. The sample yields 95,000 to 150,000 clones, roughly 87% seen once. The sample comes from a study of cytomegalovirus exposure and HLA in healthy donors. Overall study results and limits: Reported results showed that the classifier diagnosed cytomegalovirus status with high specificity and sensitivity. Productive rates of about 90% or about 30% were seen for most TCR beta V segments in an earlier analysis.

Germline V lookup: CDR1 SNHLY, CDR2 FYNNEI. The CDR3 contains 13 residues. V lost 3 bases to trimming and J lost 8 bases, with 13 bases between them. The chain combines TRBV2 with TRBJ1-2; D perhaps matches TRBD1 (5 bases). Material for sequencing was PBMCs. This receptor was identified in a woman between 18 and 29 years old in good health and CMV-seronegative. The DNA for the CDR3 is TGTGCCAGCAGTGAGATAGCTTCAGGGGGCTACACCTTC. Its protein product is CASSEIASGGYTF. The variable domain in full, completed from reference TRBV2 and TRBJ1-2, reads EPEVTQTPSHQVTQMGQEVILRCVPISNHLYFYWYRQILGQKVEFLVSFYNNEISEKSEIFDDQFSVERPDGSNFTLKIRSTKLEDSAMYFCASSEIASGGYTFGSGTRLTVV.